This T cell receptor beta chain was recorded in a study of identifying expanded T cells in peripheral blood. The study's findings and limits: Two-week clone count variance significantly increased as total template count grew.

As concerns this clone: Its cognate antigen is unknown.

Trimming removed 4 bases at V and 0 bases at J, with 11 bases between. Looked up from germline, CDR1 is SGHDT and CDR2 is YYEEEE. CDR3 length: 14 amino acids. The data were produced by immunoSEQ multiplex PCR, yet TCRdb's version contains in-frame clones alone and is incomplete. The table includes 90,000 or so clones, about 90% detected once. This TCR derives from a person aged 18 to 69 in good health. The rearrangement uses TRBV5-6 and TRBJ2-7; D is tentatively TRBD1 or TRBD2 (6 bases each). Material for sequencing was blood. The CDR3 region has the DNA TGTGCCAGCAGCCCGGGGGCCTCCTCCTACGAGCAGTACTTC. This sequence encodes CASSPGASSYEQYF.